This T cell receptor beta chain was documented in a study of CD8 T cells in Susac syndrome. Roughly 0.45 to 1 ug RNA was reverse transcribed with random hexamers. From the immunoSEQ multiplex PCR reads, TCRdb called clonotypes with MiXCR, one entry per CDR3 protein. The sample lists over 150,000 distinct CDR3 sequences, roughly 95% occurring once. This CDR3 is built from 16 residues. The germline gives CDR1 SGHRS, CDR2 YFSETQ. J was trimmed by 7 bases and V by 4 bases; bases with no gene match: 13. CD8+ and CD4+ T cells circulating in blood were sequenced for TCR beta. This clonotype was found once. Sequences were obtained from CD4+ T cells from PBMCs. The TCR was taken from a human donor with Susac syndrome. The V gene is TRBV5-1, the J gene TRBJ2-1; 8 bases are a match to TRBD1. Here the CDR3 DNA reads TGCGCCAGCAGCGGGGTCGGACAGGGTCTTCGTAATGAGCAGTTCTTC. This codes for CASSGVGQGLRNEQFF.